These 22 T cell receptor beta chains were all obtained from the same sample, sequenced in a study of breast tumors, draining lymph nodes, adjacent tissues. TCRdb reprocessed the multiplex PCR reads via MiXCR and lists one record per CDR3 protein. This repertoire shows 20,000 to 25,000 distinct CDR3 sequences, under 75% found once; its top ten account for 13% to 15%. Sequenced input: breast tumor tissue. These receptor sequences come from a female donor with breast cancer. Some clones in this sample may be carry-over from other donors' samples.

The chain couples TRBV2 to TRBJ1-6; D is unresolved. Per germline, CDR1 SNHLY and CDR2 FYNNEI. V lost 6 bases and J 5 bases, leaving 8 bases between the germline ends. This CDR3 spans 13 amino acids. CDR3 bases: TGTGCCAGCAGGCCGACGGATAATTCACCCCTCCACTTT. Protein product: CASRPTDNSPLHF.

This chain links TRBV20-1 with TRBJ1-2; TRBD1 agrees at 7 bases. Trimming removed 3 bases from V and 7 bases from J; junction bases left unmatched: 8. The CDR3 contains 13 residues. In germline, CDR1 is DFQATT, CDR2 SNEGSKA (reference sequence). CDR3 coding DNA: TGCAGTGCTAGTGCTGACAGGGTTAGTGGCTACACCTTC. Protein sequence: CSASADRVSGYTF.

The chain employs TRBV5-1 and TRBJ1-3; D is unresolved. The V gene's germline CDR1 is SGHRS and CDR2 YFSETQ. Trimming removed 0 bases from V and 0 bases from J, with 10 bases in between. This CDR3 has 16 amino acids. The CDR3 region has the DNA TGCGCCAGCAGCTTGGCCCCAGAGGGCTCTGGAAACACCATATATTTT. Translated, it gives CASSLAPEGSGNTIYF.

This sequence joins TRBV2 and TRBJ1-5; the D is unclear. There are 13 residues in the CDR3. From germline, CDR1 is SNHLY and CDR2 FYNNEI. V shed 4 bases and J shed 5 bases, with 9 bases lying between them. The CDR3 coding sequence is TGTGCCAGCAGTGGGCAGATCGATCAGCCCCAGCATTTT. It specifies CASSGQIDQPQHF.

In DNA form, the CDR3 reads TGTGCCAGCAGTGAGATTATAGGGAAGACTAGCAGAGGGTCCTACGAGCAGTACTTC. Translated, it gives CASSEIIGKTSRGSYEQYF. The J gene is TRBJ2-7, the V gene TRBV2; 7 bases match TRBD2. Germline V lookup: CDR1 SNHLY, CDR2 FYNNEI. V gave up 3 bases and J gave up 1 base; unmatched junction bases: 18. This CDR3 contains 19 residues. Complete variable domain (other parts from reference TRBV2 and TRBJ2-7): EPEVTQTPSHQVTQMGQEVILRCVPISNHLYFYWYRQILGQKVEFLVSFYNNEISEKSEIFDDQFSVERPDGSNFTLKIRSTKLEDSAMYFCASSEIIGKTSRGSYEQYFGPGTRLTVT.

About this clonotype itself: One junction end does not reproduce the germline sequence, and a read error may be involved. The CDR3: CASSRQPSSGNTMYF. The DNA of the CDR3 is TGTGCCAGCAGCCGTCAGCCATCGTCTGGAAACACCATGTATTTT. The chain is built from TRBV6-1 and TRBJ1-3, with D uncertain. CDR1 MNHNS and CDR2 SASEGT come from the germline V gene. CDR3 length equals 15 residues.

The V call is TRBV9, the J call TRBJ1-4; D is unclear. The CDR3 contains 12 residues. V was shortened by 0 bases and J by 12 bases, with 9 bases between the two germline ends. CDR1 and CDR2 (germline): SGDLS, YYNGEE. As DNA, the CDR3 is TGTGCCAGCAGCGTAGGCGGGAGTGAACTGTTTTTT. It is translated as CASSVGGSELFF.

This sequence joins TRBV5-4 and TRBJ2-1, with D maybe TRBD2 (5 bases). V was shortened by 1 base and J by 5 bases, with 7 bases between the two germline ends. This CDR3 contains 13 residues. CDR1 SGHNT and CDR2 YYREEE come from the germline V gene (reference sequence). The CDR3 coding sequence is TGTGCCAGCAGCTTGCGAGCGGACAATGAGCAGTTCTTC. Amino acid sequence: CASSLRADNEQFF.

The chain carries TRBV29-1 and TRBJ2-1, with 10 nucleotides matching TRBD1. V shed 4 bases, J shed 7 bases, and the junction held 7 bases outside the gene matches. The CDR3 contains 14 residues. Germline CDR1 SQVTM, CDR2 ANQGSEA. The CDR3 bases are TGCAGCGTTGGAGGGACAGGGGATGGAAATGAGCAGTTCTTC. It translates to CSVGGTGDGNEQFF.

The V call is TRBV20-1, the J call TRBJ2-7; a weak D match, TRBD1 (5 bases). Between the trimmed V and J ends, which lost 0 bases and 5 bases, there was a span of 8 bases. Germline CDR1 and CDR2: DFQATT and SNEGSKA (reference sequence). This CDR3 contains 12 residues. CDR3 in DNA: TGCAGTGCTAGAGACAGGGTCCACGAGCAGTACTTC. This sequence encodes CSARDRVHEQYF.

This clonotype was picked up many times. The chain uses TRBV6-1 and TRBJ2-3, with D possibly matching TRBD1 (6 bases). The V and J ends lost 0 bases and 10 bases respectively, with 11 bases between them. Germline V CDR1 and CDR2: MNHNS, SASEGT. This CDR3 is 13 amino acids long. This CDR3 reads CASSEARTVAQYF. Written as DNA, the CDR3 is TGTGCCAGCAGTGAAGCCCGGACAGTGGCGCAGTATTTT.

This clonotype was detected only once. This chain uses TRBV29-1 with TRBJ2-1; TRBD2 agrees at 13 bases. Per the germline V gene, CDR1 is SQVTM and CDR2 is ANQGSEA. The CDR3 has 18 residues. J gave up 7 bases and V 4 bases, and 16 bases lay outside the gene matches. The DNA for the CDR3 is TGCAGCGTTGCCCGGGGACTAGCGGGATTGTCGTTGTCGAATGAGCAGTTCTTC. It codes for CSVARGLAGLSLSNEQFF.

This clonotype was seen at least ten times. A read error may be the cause here, since a much bigger clone is one base away. The gene calls are TRBV6-1 and TRBJ1-6, with D possibly being TRBD1 (6 bases). CDR1 is MNHNS, CDR2 SASEGT, per germline. This CDR3 contains 15 residues. The CDR3 nucleotides read TGTGCCAGCAGTCAAGCGCAGGGGTCCAATTCACCCCTCCACTTT. Protein product: CASSQAQGSNSPLHF.

This chain links TRBV7-9 with TRBJ1-2, with a possible D match to TRBD1 (5 bases). From germline, CDR1 is SEHNR and CDR2 FQNEAQ (reference sequence). The CDR3 is 15 residues long. V was clipped by 5 bases and J by 7 bases, with 20 bases between them. CDR3 in DNA: TGTGCCAGCAGCGACAGAAATGGGGAAGGGGCTGGCTACACCTTC. Protein sequence: CASSDRNGEGAGYTF. Full variable domain (rest looked up from reference TRBV7-9 and TRBJ1-2): DTGVSQNPRHKITKRGQNVTFRCDPISEHNRLYWYRQTLGQGPEFLTYFQNEAQLEKSRLLSDRFSAERPKGSFSTLEIQRTEQGDSAMYLCASSDRNGEGAGYTFGSGTRLTVV.

This clonotype was counted only a few times. The genes are TRBV12-3 or TRBV12-4 and TRBJ2-7, with 9 bases lining up with TRBD1. The CDR3 sequence is 14 residues long. With 2 bases clipped from V and 6 bases from J, the junction kept 5 bases outside the gene matches. The CDR3 region has the DNA TGTGCCAGCAGTTTATCGGGGACAGGGCGCGAGCAGTACTTC. Its protein is CASSLSGTGREQYF.

V is TRBV4-1 and J is TRBJ2-3; D is possibly TRBD2 (5 bases). The CDR3 extends over 15 amino acids. In germline, CDR1 is MGHRA, CDR2 YSYEKL. Trimming cost V 0 bases and J 5 bases, with 12 bases left between them. The CDR3: CASSQDVSRGDTQYF. The CDR3 DNA sequence: TGCGCCAGCAGCCAAGATGTTAGCCGGGGAGATACGCAGTATTTT.

The gene calls are TRBV11-3 and TRBJ1-4, with 9 bases lining up with TRBD1. From germline, CDR1 is SGHNT and CDR2 YENEEA. This CDR3 is built from 17 residues. The V gene end was trimmed by 1 base and the J gene end by 5 bases; junction bases not matched to a gene: 8. The CDR3, as DNA: TGTGCCAGCAGCTTAGTAGGGCCCGGGACAGGGAATGAAAAACTGTTTTTT. Protein product: CASSLVGPGTGNEKLFF. Supplemented by reference TRBV11-3 and TRBJ1-4, the full variable domain reads EAGVVQSPRYKIIEKKQPVAFWCNPISGHNTLYWYLQNLGQGPELLIRYENEEAVDDSQLPKDRFSAERLKGVDSTLKIQPAELGDSAVYLCASSLVGPGTGNEKLFFGSGTQLSVL.

The chain is built from TRBV7-2 and TRBJ1-2; D unclear. The CDR3 totals 15 residues. V lost 2 bases and J 6 bases, leaving 16 bases between the germline ends. Germline CDR1 reads SGHTA; CDR2 reads FQGNSA. CDR3 in amino acids: CASSLCPWAGHGYTF. The CDR3 DNA follows: TGTGCCAGCAGCTTATGCCCCTGGGCCGGTCATGGCTACACCTTC.

V and J are TRBV20-1 and TRBJ1-5; D remains ambiguous. Germline CDR1 DFQATT, CDR2 SNEGSKA (reference sequence). The CDR3 is made up of 14 amino acids. The V gene lost 5 bases and the J gene lost 2 bases, with 13 bases spanning the gap. In DNA form, the CDR3 reads TGCAGTGCTGACCCGGGGAGGGGCAATCAGCCCCAGCATTTT. Translation gives CSADPGRGNQPQHF.

In its sample, this clonotype was seen once. The chain uses TRBV7-6 and TRBJ2-1; unclear D gene. The CDR3 runs to 15 residues. The germline V and J ends were trimmed by 1 base and 4 bases, with 11 bases remaining between them. From germline, CDR1 is SGHVS and CDR2 FNYEAQ. The CDR3 DNA follows: TGTGCCAGCAGCTTAGGTCTCACCCTATACAATGAGCAGTTCTTC. It specifies CASSLGLTLYNEQFF.

This chain links TRBV25-1 with TRBJ1-5, with 9 nucleotides matching TRBD1. The CDR3 runs to 15 residues. Germline CDR1 and CDR2: MGHDK and SYGVNS. V was clipped by 5 bases and J by 4 bases; unmatched bases: 6. In DNA form, the CDR3 reads TGTGCCAGCAGTTTAGGGGACAGGGAAAATCAGCCCCAGCATTTT. Amino acid sequence: CASSLGDRENQPQHF.

This clonotype is labeled medium-sized (0.01 to 0.1%). The CDR3 sequence is CASSPPFTGELFF. The CDR3 DNA sequence: TGTGCCAGCAGTCCCCCTTTCACCGGGGAGCTGTTTTTT. This chain connects TRBV25-1 to TRBJ2-2; D remains ambiguous. This CDR3 is built from 13 residues. With 5 bases removed from V and 4 bases from J, the gap between germline ends came to 8 bases. CDR1 and CDR2 from the germline V gene are MGHDK and SYGVNS. Complete variable domain (other parts from reference TRBV25-1 and TRBJ2-2): EADIYQTPRYLVIGTGKKITLECSQTMGHDKMYWYQQDPGMELHLIHYSYGVNSTEKGDLSSESTVSRIRTEHFPLTLESARPSHTSQYLCASSPPFTGELFFGEGSRLTVL.